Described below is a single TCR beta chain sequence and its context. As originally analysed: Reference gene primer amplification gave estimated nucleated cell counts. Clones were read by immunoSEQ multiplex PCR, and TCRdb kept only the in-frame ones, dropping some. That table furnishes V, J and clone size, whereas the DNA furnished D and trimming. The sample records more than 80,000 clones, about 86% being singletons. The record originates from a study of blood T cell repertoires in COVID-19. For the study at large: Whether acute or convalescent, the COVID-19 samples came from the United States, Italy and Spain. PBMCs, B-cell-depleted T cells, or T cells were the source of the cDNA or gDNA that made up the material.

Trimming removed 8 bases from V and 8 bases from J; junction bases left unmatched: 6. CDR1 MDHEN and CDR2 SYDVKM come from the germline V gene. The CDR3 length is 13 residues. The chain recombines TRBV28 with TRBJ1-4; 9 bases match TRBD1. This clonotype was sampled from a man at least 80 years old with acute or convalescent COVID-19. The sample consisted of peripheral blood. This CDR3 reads CASGHRGQEKLFF. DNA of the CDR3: TGTGCCAGCGGACACAGGGGGCAAGAAAAACTGTTTTTT.